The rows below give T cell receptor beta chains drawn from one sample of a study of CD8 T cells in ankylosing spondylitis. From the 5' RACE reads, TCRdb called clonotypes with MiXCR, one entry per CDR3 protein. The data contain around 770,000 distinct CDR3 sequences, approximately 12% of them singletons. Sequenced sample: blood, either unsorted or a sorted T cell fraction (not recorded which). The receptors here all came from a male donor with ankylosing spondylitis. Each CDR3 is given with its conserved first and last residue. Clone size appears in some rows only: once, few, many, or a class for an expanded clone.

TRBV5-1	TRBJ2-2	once	CASIRDSVQGGDTGELFF
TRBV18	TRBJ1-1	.	CASSRARLGEEAFF
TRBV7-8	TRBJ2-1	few	CASSLQGLSEQFF
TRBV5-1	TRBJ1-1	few	CASSATTVNTEAFF
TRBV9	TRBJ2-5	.	CASSQAVGAGETQYF
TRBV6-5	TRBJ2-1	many	CASSYYVTGVRQFF
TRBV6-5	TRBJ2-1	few	CASSYTGTGGHNEQFF
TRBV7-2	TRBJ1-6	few	CASSPWNSPLHF
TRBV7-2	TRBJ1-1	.	CASSFYEKAFF
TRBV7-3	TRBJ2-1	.	CASSWSGGLYNEQFF
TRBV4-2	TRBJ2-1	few	CASSLALLAGGRVF
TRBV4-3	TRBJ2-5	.	CASSQGRLQGETQYF
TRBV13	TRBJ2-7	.	CASSLRGRGIYEQYF
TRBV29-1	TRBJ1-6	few	CSFSWSQGGGSPLHF
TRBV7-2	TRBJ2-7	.	CASSRTSGRFFGVEQYF
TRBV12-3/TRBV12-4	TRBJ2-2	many	CASSSGVAGELFF
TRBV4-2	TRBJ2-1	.	CASSHDYSGIVEQFF
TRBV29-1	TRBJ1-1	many	CSVELVTEAFF
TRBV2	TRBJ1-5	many	CASRRTGDPYSNQPQHF
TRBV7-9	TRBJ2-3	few	CACARGMAADTQYF
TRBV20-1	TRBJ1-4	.	CSATTGLELFF
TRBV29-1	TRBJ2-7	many	CSVGGASGIYEQYF
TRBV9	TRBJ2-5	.	CASSPRSSSGGYQETQYF
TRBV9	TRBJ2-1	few	CASSALQGTGEQFF
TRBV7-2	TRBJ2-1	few	CASSKTGGSYNEQFF
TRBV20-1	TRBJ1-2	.	CSASVLGYGYTF
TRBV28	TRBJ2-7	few	CASSLTIEGLGEQYF
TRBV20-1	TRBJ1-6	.	CSARVQGARGDSPLHF
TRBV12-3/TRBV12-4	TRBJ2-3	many	CASSDRAVADTQYF
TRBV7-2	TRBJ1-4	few	CASSDFSATNEKLFF
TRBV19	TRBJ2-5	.	CASSIVQRETQYF
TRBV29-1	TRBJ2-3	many	CSVGTSGRTDTQYF
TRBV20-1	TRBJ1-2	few	CSAPGQGGSGYTF
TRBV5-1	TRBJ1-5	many	CASSLGDGNQPQHF
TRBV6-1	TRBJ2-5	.	CASSEIQQETQYF
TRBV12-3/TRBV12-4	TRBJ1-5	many	CASRGGGTLNQPQHF
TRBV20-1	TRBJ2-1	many	CSARDPGTSANNEQFF
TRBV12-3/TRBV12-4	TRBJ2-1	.	CACGNIYNEQFF
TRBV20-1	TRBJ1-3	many	CSARDRANSGNTIYF
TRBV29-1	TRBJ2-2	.	CSVGDLGNTGELFF
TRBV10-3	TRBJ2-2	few	CAIGGRGLARPNTGELFF
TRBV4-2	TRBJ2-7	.	CASSRQGQGSTYEQYF
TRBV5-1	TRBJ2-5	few	CAITKTQYF
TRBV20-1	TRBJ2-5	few	CSARERSLETQYF
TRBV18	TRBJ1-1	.	CASSFRLSTEAFF
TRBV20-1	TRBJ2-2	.	CSAVTRKENTGELFF
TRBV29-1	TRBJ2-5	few	CSAGGGGGDQETQYF
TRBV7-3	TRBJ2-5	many	CASSLMGWGLETQYF
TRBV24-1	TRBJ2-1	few	CATSDRAWEQFF
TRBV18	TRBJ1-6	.	CASSPEGTGEIPLHF
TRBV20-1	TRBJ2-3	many	CSARDRRRGFNTQYF
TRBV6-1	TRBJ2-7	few	CASTGNPTREQYF